This TCR beta chain appears in the sequencing data of a study of a mutant IDH1 vaccine in newly diagnosed glioma. The assay was immunoSEQ multiplex PCR, and TCRdb's table has in-frame clones only and misses some. The data hold about 69,000 clones, with 80% to 90% observed a single time. Time point: baseline, week 1 (first vaccination visit). Treatment here: pre-vaccination baseline after standard-of-care therapy. Germline V gene sequence: CDR1 SGHNT, CDR2 YYREEE (reference sequence). This CDR3 has 16 residues. V lost 0 bases, J lost 0 bases, and 1 base stayed unmatched. The chain employs TRBV5-4 and TRBJ2-3; 10 bases are shared with TRBD2. This specimen was PBMCs, taken from a glioma patient treated with radiotherapy, temozolomide or both. The sequence derives from a young man with glioma. The CDR3 protein is CASSLELAGSTDTQYF. The CDR3 DNA follows: TGTGCCAGCAGCTTGGAACTAGCGGGGAGCACAGATACGCAGTATTTT.